The 29 T cell receptor beta chains presented below share a single source sample, sequenced in a study of blood T cell repertoires in COVID-19. Generated by immunoSEQ multiplex PCR, the TCRdb table keeps only in-frame clones and is missing some. Of roughly 350,000 clones in the sample, under 95% were seen once. Sequencing input: peripheral blood. These receptors were obtained from a woman under 30 who had recovered from COVID-19.

V is TRBV27 and J is TRBJ2-3; D possibly corresponds to TRBD1 (6 bases). V lost 0 bases and J lost 5, with 18 bases in between. Germline V CDR1 and CDR2: MNHEY, SMNVEV (reference sequence). The CDR3 sequence is 17 residues long. The CDR3, as DNA: TGTGCCAGCAGTTTATCGGGTCTCAGGGGTGTGGGAGATACGCAGTATTTT. This encodes CASSLSGLRGVGDTQYF.

The rearrangement uses TRBV6-5 and TRBJ2-1, with D possibly TRBD2 on 5 matching bases. Germline loops: CDR1 MNHEY, CDR2 SVGAGI. Trimming removed 2 bases from V and 6 bases from J, with 14 bases in between. CDR3 length: 15 residues. This CDR3 is CASSYGSGSSNEQFF. The DNA for the CDR3 is TGTGCCAGCAGTTACGGTAGTGGGAGCTCCAATGAGCAGTTCTTC.

CDR3 DNA: TGTGCCAGCAGCCCGAGAACCCCGGACAGGGCAGAGACCCAGTACTTC. Residues: CASSPRTPDRAETQYF. The V and J genes are TRBV5-8 and TRBJ2-5, with 8 bases identical to TRBD1. The CDR3 is made up of 16 amino acids. Trimming removed 4 bases from V and 4 bases from J; junction bases left unmatched: 12. Germline lookup yields CDR1 SGHTS and CDR2 YDEGEE.

This clone was detected once. The chain carries TRBV5-1 and TRBJ2-5; 8 positions match TRBD2. The trim removed 6 bases at V and 4 bases at J, leaving 8 bases unmatched. The V gene's germline CDR1 is SGHRS and CDR2 YFSETQ. The CDR3 is 14 amino acids. The CDR3 DNA is TGCGCCAGCAATCCGGGACTAGTAGGAGAGACCCAGTACTTC. This translates into CASNPGLVGETQYF.

The chain joins TRBV28 to TRBJ1-2; D gene unclear. Per the germline V gene, CDR1 is MDHEN and CDR2 is SYDVKM. V was trimmed by 2 bases and J by 8 bases, leaving 9 bases between them. The CDR3 length is 12 residues. As DNA, the CDR3 is TGTGCCAGCAGTTTACTTTCGGTCGGCTACACCTTC. Translated: CASSLLSVGYTF.

This clone was found once. The rearrangement links TRBV18 to TRBJ2-5; TRBD1 agrees at 7 bases. The CDR3 runs to 14 residues. J lost 1 base, V lost 4 bases, and 3 bases had no gene match. Germline lookup yields CDR1 KGHSH and CDR2 LQKENI. For the CDR3, the DNA is TGTGCCAGCTCACAGAGACAGGGCCAAGAGACCCAGTACTTC. Its translation: CASSQRQGQETQYF. The full variable domain, its missing parts supplied by reference TRBV18 and TRBJ2-5, is NAGVMQNPRHLVRRRGQEARLRCSPMKGHSHVYWYRQLPEEGLKFMVYLQKENIIDESGMPKERFSAEFPKEGPSILRIQQVVRGDSAAYFCASSQRQGQETQYFGPGTRLLVL.

The V gene is TRBV6-1, the J gene TRBJ2-2; 8 bases are a match to TRBD2. The CDR3 extends over 15 amino acids. Trimming cost V 8 bases and J 3 bases; bases outside gene matches: 8. CDR1 is MNHNS and CDR2 is SASEGT in the germline V gene. CDR3 DNA sequence: TGTGCCAGCCCCAGGTATAGCGGGGACACCGGGGAGCTGTTTTTT. This gives the protein CASPRYSGDTGELFF.

The chain couples TRBV6-5 to TRBJ2-7, with TRBD2 matching 9 bases. The CDR3 spans 14 residues. Germline V gives CDR1 MNHEY, CDR2 SVGAGI. Losses at the gene ends were 6 bases for V and 4 bases for J; bases not matched to a gene: 7. CDR3 coding DNA: TGTGCCAGCAGCCCCAGACTAGCGGAATACGAGCAGTACGTC. Translation: CASSPRLAEYEQYV.

V gene TRBV4-3 combines with J gene TRBJ1-5, with unresolved D. Germline V gene sequence: CDR1 LGHNA, CDR2 YSLEER. The V and J ends lost 1 base and 6 bases respectively, with 13 bases between them. The CDR3 has 15 amino acids. CDR3 loop: CASSQAPPVSQPQHF. CDR3 nucleotide sequence: TGCGCCAGCAGCCAAGCCCCCCCGGTCTCTCAGCCCCAGCATTTT.

The chain is built from TRBV9 and TRBJ1-1, with 11 bases that match TRBD1. Germline V gives CDR1 SGDLS, CDR2 YYNGEE. The CDR3 has 17 amino acids. The V and J ends lost 3 bases and 6 bases, in that order; junction bases with no gene match: 13. DNA of the CDR3: TGTGCCAGCAGCGGAGATCCGGGACAGGGGGATGGGGCTGAAGCTTTCTTT. Amino acid sequence: CASSGDPGQGDGAEAFF.

This chain connects TRBV27 to TRBJ1-1; tentative D call: TRBD1 (6 bases). The CDR3 runs to 13 residues. V was shortened by 2 bases and J by 5 bases, with 9 bases between the two germline ends. Germline V CDR1 and CDR2: MNHEY, SMNVEV (reference sequence). The CDR3 region has the DNA TGTGCCAGCAGTTTAAGGGGGATGACTGAAGCTTTCTTT. This translates into CASSLRGMTEAFF.

V usage is TRBV10-3 and J usage is TRBJ2-2; TRBD1 matches at 10 bases. The CDR3 has 16 amino acids. The germline V gene has CDR1 ENHRY and CDR2 SYGVKD. V shed 3 bases and J 3 bases; nucleotides not matched to a gene: 4. The CDR3 DNA sequence: TGTGCCATCAGTGACTCCGGGACAGGGGACACCGGGGAGCTGTTTTTT. Its translation is CAISDSGTGDTGELFF.

The count of this clone is one. The J gene is TRBJ2-1, the V gene TRBV5-6; 10 bases match TRBD1. There are 16 residues in the CDR3. Germline CDR1 is SGHDT and CDR2 is YYEEEE. J lost 7 bases, V lost 4 bases, and 11 bases had no gene match. CDR3 nucleotide sequence: TGTGCCAGCAGCGCCGGGACAGGGGCTTTCCTGAATGAGCAGTTCTTC. Its protein product is CASSAGTGAFLNEQFF.

This clone was recorded only once. The V gene is TRBV7-2, the J gene TRBJ2-1; the D gene is possibly TRBD2 (6 bases). CDR3 length: 15 amino acids. Trimming removed 4 bases at V and 0 bases at J, with 10 bases between. Germline assignment: CDR1 SGHTA and CDR2 FQGNSA. CDR3 coding DNA: TGTGCCAGCAGCTGGGACTTGAGCTCCTACAATGAGCAGTTCTTC. Its translation: CASSWDLSSYNEQFF.

The V call is TRBV30, the J call TRBJ1-3; no reliable D call. There are 12 residues in the CDR3. From germline, CDR1 is GTSNPN and CDR2 SVGIG (reference sequence). The V end was cut by 3 bases, the J end by 8 bases, with 11 bases between. The CDR3 sequence: CAWSAKADTIYF. Here the CDR3 DNA reads TGTGCCTGGAGCGCCAAGGCGGACACCATATATTTT. Using reference TRBV30 and TRBJ1-3 for the parts outside the CDR3, the full variable domain is SQTIHQWPATLVQPVGSPLSLECTVEGTSNPNLYWYRQAAGRGLQLLFYSVGIGQISSEVPQNLSASRPQDRQFILSSKKLLLSDSGFYLCAWSAKADTIYFGEGSWLTVV.

The gene calls are TRBV18 and TRBJ2-2; 9 bases fit TRBD2. Germline loops: CDR1 KGHSH, CDR2 LQKENI. This CDR3 has 18 residues. Germline trimming cut 6 bases from V and 3 bases from J; bases unmatched to any gene: 14. The CDR3 is CASSLKNLAGLDTGELFF. As DNA, the CDR3 is TGTGCCAGCTCCCTAAAAAATCTAGCGGGGCTCGACACCGGGGAGCTGTTTTTT.

The chain recombines TRBV4-3 with TRBJ2-3, with D uncertain. The CDR3 spans 13 residues. Germline CDR1 LGHNA, CDR2 YSLEER. Trimming left V 3 bases short and J 0 bases short, with 4 bases between. CDR3 sequence (DNA): TGCGCCAGCAGCCATACTAGCACAGATACGCAGTATTTT. Amino acid sequence: CASSHTSTDTQYF.

The chain recombines TRBV10-2 with TRBJ1-1; 8 bases line up with TRBD1. V lost 3 bases, J lost 5 bases, and 8 bases stayed unmatched. The CDR3 consists of 15 residues. Germline V gene data show CDR1 as WSHSY and CDR2 as SAAADI. CDR3 nucleotides: TGCGCCAGCAGTGACTCCGGGACAGGATTGACTGAAGCTTTCTTT. Translating gives CASSDSGTGLTEAFF.

This chain links TRBV2 with TRBJ1-5; TRBD1 matches 10 bases. The germline V gene has CDR1 SNHLY and CDR2 FYNNEI. The CDR3 runs to 15 residues. The V gene end was trimmed by 6 bases and the J gene end by 6 bases; junction bases not matched to a gene: 8. This CDR3 is CASRVGTGAGQPQHF. The CDR3 DNA follows: TGTGCCAGCAGGGTCGGGACAGGGGCTGGTCAGCCCCAGCATTTT. Filled out from reference TRBV2 and TRBJ1-5, the complete variable domain reads EPEVTQTPSHQVTQMGQEVILRCVPISNHLYFYWYRQILGQKVEFLVSFYNNEISEKSEIFDDQFSVERPDGSNFTLKIRSTKLEDSAMYFCASRVGTGAGQPQHFGDGTRLSIL.

This clone was picked up a small number of times. This rearrangement joins TRBV19 to TRBJ2-1; TRBD1 agrees at 7 bases. CDR1 LNHDA and CDR2 SQIVND come from the germline V gene (reference sequence). This CDR3 has 13 residues. Unmatched junction bases numbered 1, after V lost 3 bases and J lost 5 bases. The CDR3 reads CASSMQGDNEQFF. The CDR3 DNA is TGTGCCAGTAGTATGCAGGGGGACAATGAGCAGTTCTTC.

This sequence joins TRBV3-1 (or the pseudogene TRBV3-2) and TRBJ2-5, with a tentative D call TRBD2 (5 bases). The germline V gene has CDR1 LGHDT and CDR2 YNNKEL (reference sequence). This CDR3 spans 14 amino acids. Between the trimmed V and J ends, which lost 1 base and 5 bases, there was a span of 11 bases. CDR3 nucleotide sequence: TGTGCCAGCAGCCAAGGTTCTAGCAGGGAGACCCAGTACTTC. This translates into CASSQGSSRETQYF.

This clone was observed once. The chain links TRBV4-3 to TRBJ1-6; no firm D call. The V end lost 0 bases, the J end lost 0 bases, and 12 bases lay between the germline ends. This CDR3 spans 18 amino acids. Germline V gene sequence: CDR1 LGHNA, CDR2 YSLEER. The CDR3: CASSQDGAGGSYNSPLHF. CDR3 in DNA: TGCGCCAGCAGCCAAGATGGCGCAGGAGGCTCCTATAATTCACCCCTCCACTTT.

The rearrangement joins TRBV6-5 to TRBJ2-1; 7 bases line up with TRBD1. The CDR3 totals 13 residues. V was pared by 5 bases and J by 7 bases, with 5 bases of the junction left unmatched. Germline V CDR1 and CDR2: MNHEY, SVGAGI. The CDR3 reads CASSRQGGNEQFF. CDR3 DNA: TGTGCCAGCAGTAGACAGGGTGGGAATGAGCAGTTCTTC.

V usage is TRBV11-3 and J usage is TRBJ2-1; D unclear. Looked up from germline, CDR1 is SGHNT and CDR2 is YENEEA. This CDR3 is 14 amino acids long. Trimming cost V 3 bases and J 0 bases, with 6 bases left between them. The chain's CDR3 is CASSFSDSYNEQFF. CDR3 DNA sequence: TGTGCCAGCAGCTTCAGCGACTCCTACAATGAGCAGTTCTTC. Supplemented by reference TRBV11-3 and TRBJ2-1, the full variable domain reads EAGVVQSPRYKIIEKKQPVAFWCNPISGHNTLYWYLQNLGQGPELLIRYENEEAVDDSQLPKDRFSAERLKGVDSTLKIQPAELGDSAVYLCASSFSDSYNEQFFGPGTRLTVL.

The CDR3 DNA follows: TGTGCCAGAAGCTTGGTATGGAGTATCGAAAACATTCAGTACTTC. Protein: CARSLVWSIENIQYF. The chain combines TRBV5-3 with TRBJ2-4; D remains unclear. TRBV5-3 is flagged as an ORF with uncertain function. This CDR3 region has 15 residues. Trimming took off 0 bases at V and 5 bases at J, with 12 bases between the two ends.

This clone was counted a single time. The chain combines TRBV7-6 with TRBJ1-1; no clear D gene. This CDR3 spans 15 amino acids. V lost 5 bases to trimming and J lost 4 bases, with 17 bases between them. Germline V gene lookup returns CDR1 SGHVS and CDR2 FNYEAQ. The CDR3 sequence is CASSPEDVRGTEAFF. The CDR3 nucleotides read TGTGCCAGCAGCCCTGAAGACGTACGGGGCACTGAAGCTTTCTTT. Based on the CDR3 plus reference TRBV7-6 and TRBJ1-1, the full variable domain is GAGVSQSPRYKVTKRGQDVALRCDPISGHVSLYWYRQALGQGPEFLTYFNYEAQQDKSGLPNDRFSAERPEGSISTLTIQRTEQRDSAMYRCASSPEDVRGTEAFFGQGTRLTVV.

The V call is TRBV6-2 or TRBV6-3, the J call TRBJ2-3; 13 positions agree with TRBD2. Unmatched junction bases numbered 15, after V lost 2 bases and J lost 7 bases. The V gene's germline CDR1 is MNHEY and CDR2 SVGEGT. The CDR3 loop spans 19 amino acids. CDR3 in DNA: TGTGCCAGCAGTTACCACGGACTAGCGGGGGTCTCCTCCACTAATACGCAGTATTTT. As protein: CASSYHGLAGVSSTNTQYF.

The chain carries TRBV24-1 and TRBJ2-2; D gene uncertain. The CDR3 contains 12 residues. Germline CDR1 and CDR2: KGHDR and SFDVKD. Trimming left V 9 bases short and J 5 bases short, with 9 bases between. As DNA, the CDR3 is TGTGCCACCCGCACCGCGACCGGGGAGCTGTTTTTT. Its protein product is CATRTATGELFF.

The chain uses TRBV7-2 and TRBJ2-3; the D gene is possibly TRBD1 (6 bases). There are 16 residues in the CDR3. Between the trimmed V and J ends, which lost 2 bases and 6 bases, there was a span of 18 bases. In germline, CDR1 is SGHTA, CDR2 FQGNSA. CDR3 loop: CASSLTGGGRADTQYF. In DNA, the CDR3 is TGTGCCAGCAGCTTAACGGGTGGGGGCCGGGCTGATACGCAGTATTTT.